These T cell receptor beta chains were read from a single sample in a study of T cell responses to AZD1222 COVID-19 vaccine. The table came from immunoSEQ multiplex PCR; TCRdb's copy has only in-frame clones and leaves some out. The sample lists around 120,000 clones; roughly 87% were seen once. The input for sequencing was peripheral blood, taken on day 0 of AZD1222 vaccination. These receptors were taken from an adult in good health. Both conserved end residues are part of each CDR3. Each record gives: J gene, V gene, D gene, clone size, CDR3 DNA, CDR3 protein. A D gene is named only where the DNA matches it firmly. Expanded clones get a size class; other rows say once, few or many, or leave the size out.

>TRBJ2-1|TRBV28|.|once
TGTGCCAGCAGCCAATGGCCCCAGGGGCAGTTCTTC
CASSQWPQGQFF
>TRBJ2-7|TRBV5-6|.|.
TGTGCCAGCAGCCAAGGGGTTTCCTACGAGCAGTACTTC
CASSQGVSYEQYF
>TRBJ2-5|TRBV10-1|TRBD2|once
TGCGCCAGCAGTGAGTCGTTGGGGGGGCAAGAGACCCAGTACTTC
CASSESLGGQETQYF
>TRBJ2-5|TRBV2|.|.
TGTGCCAGCAAGAGGGGTTACCAAGAGACCCAGTACTTC
CASKRGYQETQYF
>TRBJ1-4|TRBV5-1|.|.
TGCGCCAGCAGCTTGACACAGGGAACTAATGAAAAACTGTTTTTT
CASSLTQGTNEKLFF
>TRBJ1-1|TRBV7-2|.|few
TGTGCCAGCAGCTTAGGGGGTGGGGGCGGCGCTGAAGCTTTCTTT
CASSLGGGGGAEAFF
>TRBJ2-5|TRBV19|.|large
TGTGCCAGTAGTATTGATGACCAAGAGACCCAGTACTTC
CASSIDDQETQYF
>TRBJ2-3|TRBV9|TRBD2|.
TGTGCCAGCAGCTCAGCGGGGGGGCCGGGGGATACGCAGTATTTT
CASSSAGGPGDTQYF
>TRBJ2-1|TRBV3-1/TRBV3-2|TRBD1|.
TGTGCCAGCAGCCAAGATGTTCTTCCCGGACAGGGCAGTGAGCAGTTCTTC
CASSQDVLPGQGSEQFF
>TRBJ2-2|TRBV11-2|.|.
TGTGCCAGCAGCTTTGAGCTCGGGGAGCTGTTTTTT
CASSFELGELFF
>TRBJ2-5|TRBV27|TRBD2|.
TGTGCCAGCAGTTTGGCGGGAGGGCTCGAGACCCAGTACTTC
CASSLAGGLETQYF
>TRBJ2-7|TRBV6-5|TRBD1|few
TGTGCCAGCAGTTACCACTACAGGGGGAGATCCGAGCAGTACTTC
CASSYHYRGRSEQYF
>TRBJ2-1|TRBV7-8|TRBD2|.
TGTGCCAGCAGCAGGACTAGCGGGGGGGTCTCCTACAATGAGCAGTTCTTC
CASSRTSGGVSYNEQFF
>TRBJ2-7|TRBV19|.|.
TGTGCCAGTAGTAGCACAGGGACCTACGAGCAGTACTTC
CASSSTGTYEQYF
>TRBJ2-7|TRBV15|.|.
TGTGCCACCAGCAGAGACCTATTGACACTGTCCTACGAGCAGTACTTC
CATSRDLLTLSYEQYF
>TRBJ2-5|TRBV4-3|.|.
TGCGCCAGCAGCCAAGGATCAGGACTCCGAAGAGAGGAGACCCAGTACTTC
CASSQGSGLRREETQYF
>TRBJ2-2|TRBV6-5|TRBD1|.
TGTGCCAGCAGTCCGGGACAGGGAATCACCGGGGAGCTGTTTTTT
CASSPGQGITGELFF
>TRBJ2-7|TRBV5-1|TRBD2|once
TGCGCCAGCAGCTTGTTCCCTAGCGGGGGGGCCGGGTACGAGCAGTACTTC
CASSLFPSGGAGYEQYF